This TCR beta chain was identified during a study of blood T cell repertoires in COVID-19. Study summary: Specimens from acute and convalescent COVID-19 originated in the United States, Italy and Spain. Sample material is recorded as cDNA or gDNA derived from T cells, B-cell-depleted T cells, or PBMCs.

Assay: immunoSEQ multiplex PCR; the TCRdb copy retains only in-frame clones and omits some. The sample contains around 300,000 clones, 88% of which appear only once. With V trimmed by 2 bases and J by 5 bases, 5 bases remained unmatched. Per the germline V gene, CDR1 is SEHNR and CDR2 is FQNEAQ (reference sequence). This CDR3 has 14 amino acids. Specimen: peripheral blood. This receptor was obtained from a man aged 18 to 30 with active or convalescent COVID-19. The V call is TRBV7-9, the J call TRBJ2-7, with 8 bases lining up with TRBD2. The CDR3 bases are TGTGCCAGCAGCTTATACCGGGGGGGAAACGAGCAGTACTTC. As protein: CASSLYRGGNEQYF. Full variable domain (outside the CDR3, taken from reference TRBV7-9 and TRBJ2-7): DTGVSQNPRHKITKRGQNVTFRCDPISEHNRLYWYRQTLGQGPEFLTYFQNEAQLEKSRLLSDRFSAERPKGSFSTLEIQRTEQGDSAMYLCASSLYRGGNEQYFGPGTRLTVT.